Presented here are 9 T cell receptor beta chains from one specimen sequenced in a study of T-cell memory formation after mild COVID-19. TCRdb itself ran the 5' RACE reads through MiXCR, one entry per CDR3 protein. The profile shows about 210,000 distinct CDR3 sequences, over 9.5% of them singletons. Sequencing was performed on PBMCs or a T cell subset sorted from them (not recorded which). The receptor source for this set is a man aged 18-30 years who had mild COVID-19 (a few samples of this study predate the infection). Cell type and time point are not known.

J is TRBJ2-5 and V is TRBV6-2 or TRBV6-3; 10 bases match TRBD2. The V gene's germline CDR1 is MNHEY and CDR2 SVGEGT. CDR3 size: 14 residues. V dropped 6 bases and J dropped 5; count of bases not matched to a gene: 6. The CDR3 reads CASRLGLAEETQYF. For the CDR3, the DNA is TGTGCCAGCAGACTCGGACTAGCGGAGGAGACCCAGTACTTC.

The rearrangement joins TRBV5-1 to TRBJ2-3; D is perhaps TRBD2 (5 bases). The ends were cut back, 4 bases at V and 2 bases at J, with 8 bases in the middle. The length of the CDR3 is 13 residues. The germline CDR1 and CDR2 sequences are SGHRS and YFSETQ. CDR3 sequence (DNA): TGCGCCAGCAGCCCGGGGAACACAGATACGCAGTATTTT. This gives the protein CASSPGNTDTQYF.

This clonotype was observed a handful of times. The chain is built from TRBV4-1 and TRBJ1-6; weak D call: TRBD1 (6 bases). V was clipped by 1 base and J by 10 bases, with 17 bases between them. This CDR3 contains 16 residues. Germline CDR1 MGHRA, CDR2 YSYEKL. CDR3 loop: CASSQAPDSLNSPLHF. The CDR3 nucleotides read TGCGCCAGCAGCCAAGCCCCGGACAGTTTAAACTCACCCCTCCACTTT.

The chain has TRBV7-9 and TRBJ1-5; D may be TRBD1 (5 bases). Deletions cut 1 base from V and 5 bases from J, with 9 bases between. The CDR3 runs to 14 residues. Germline V gene data show CDR1 as SEHNR and CDR2 as FQNEAQ (reference sequence). The CDR3 nucleotides read TGTGCCAGCAGCTTAGGACAGACCCATCAGCCCCAGCATTTT. As protein: CASSLGQTHQPQHF.

The sample holds a few counts of this clonotype. The chain combines TRBV29-1 with TRBJ1-5, with D possibly TRBD1 on 5 matching bases. Trimming cost V 8 bases and J 6 bases, with 11 bases left between them. Germline CDR1 and CDR2: SQVTM and ANQGSEA. The CDR3 runs to 11 residues. CDR3 nucleotide sequence: TGCAGCCCCAGGGTTCCTCAGCCCCAGCATTTT. Translation: CSPRVPQPQHF.

This clonotype was detected a few times. This chain connects TRBV3-1 to TRBJ2-7, with D perhaps TRBD1 or TRBD2 (5 bases each). Germline loops: CDR1 LGHDT, CDR2 YNNKEL (reference sequence). V was cut by 0 bases and J by 4 bases, with 13 bases left in between. The CDR3 is 15 amino acids. In DNA, the CDR3 is TGTGCCAGCAGCCAAGAGGTACCAGGGACGTACGAGCAGTACTTC. This encodes CASSQEVPGTYEQYF.

The rearrangement uses TRBV18 and TRBJ1-1, with TRBD1 as a possible D gene (5 bases). CDR3 length: 11 residues. Germline V gene sequence: CDR1 KGHSH, CDR2 LQKENI. V lost 4 bases and J 11 bases, leaving 11 bases between the germline ends. The CDR3 DNA follows: TGTGCCAGCTCACTCAGGGTCCAGGCTTTCTTT. It encodes CASSLRVQAFF.

The chain employs TRBV29-1 and TRBJ2-1; the D gene is possibly TRBD2 (6 bases). V shed 6 bases and J shed 7 bases, with 10 bases lying between them. Per the germline V gene, CDR1 is SQVTM and CDR2 is ANQGSEA. The CDR3 runs 11 residues. CDR3 nucleotides: TGCAGCGTACCCGGAGGGAATGAGCAGTTCTTC. Protein: CSVPGGNEQFF.

The DNA for the CDR3 is TGTGCCAGCGGGGTGGACAATGAGCAGTTCTTC. The encoded protein is CASGVDNEQFF. The chain uses TRBV11-2 and TRBJ2-1; no clear D gene. CDR1 is SGHAT and CDR2 is FQNNGV in the germline V gene. The V gene lost 8 bases and the J gene lost 5 bases, with 7 bases spanning the gap. There are 11 residues in the CDR3. The complete variable domain, with remaining parts taken from reference TRBV11-2 and TRBJ2-1, reads EAGVAQSPRYKIIEKRQSVAFWCNPISGHATLYWYQQILGQGPKLLIQFQNNGVVDDSQLPKDRFSAERLKGVDSTLKIQPAKLEDSAVYLCASGVDNEQFFGPGTRLTVL.